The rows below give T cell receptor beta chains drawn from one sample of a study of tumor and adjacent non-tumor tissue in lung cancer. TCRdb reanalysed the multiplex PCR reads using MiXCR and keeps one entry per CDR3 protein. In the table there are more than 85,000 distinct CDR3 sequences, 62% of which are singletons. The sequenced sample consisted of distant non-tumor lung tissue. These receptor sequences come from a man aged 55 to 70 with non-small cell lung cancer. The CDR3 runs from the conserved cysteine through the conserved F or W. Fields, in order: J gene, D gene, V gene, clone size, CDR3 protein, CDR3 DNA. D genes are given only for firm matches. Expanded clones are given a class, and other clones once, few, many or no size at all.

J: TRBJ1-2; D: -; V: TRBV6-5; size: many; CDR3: CASSYARSNYGYTF; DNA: TGTGCCAGCAGTTACGCCCGGTCCAACTATGGCTACACCTTC
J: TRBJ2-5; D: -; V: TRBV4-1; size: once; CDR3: CASSMDSLETQYF; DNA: TGCGCCAGCAGCATGGACAGCCTCGAGACGCAGTACTTC
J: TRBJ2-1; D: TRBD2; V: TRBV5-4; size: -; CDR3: CANSLGSGLALRDLFF; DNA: TGTGCCAACAGTTTGGGTTCTGGACTAGCACTCCGTGATCTGTTCTTC
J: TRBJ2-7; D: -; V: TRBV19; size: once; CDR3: CATAHKSHHYEQYF; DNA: TGTGCCACAGCCCACAAGAGTCACCACTACGAGCAGTACTTC
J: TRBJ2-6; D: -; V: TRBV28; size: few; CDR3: CASSGIRSSGANVLTF; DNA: TGTGCCAGCAGTGGGATACGGAGCTCTGGGGCCAACGTCCTGACTTTC
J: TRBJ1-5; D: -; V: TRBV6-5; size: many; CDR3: CASSYSRGEPQHF; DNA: TGTGCCAGCAGTTACTCGAGGGGGGAGCCCCAGCATTTT
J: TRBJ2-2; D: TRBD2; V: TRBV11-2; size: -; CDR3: CASSSGLAGAKNTGELLF; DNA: TGTGCCAGTAGCTCGGGACTAGCGGGAGCGAAGAACACCGGGGAGCTGCTTTTT
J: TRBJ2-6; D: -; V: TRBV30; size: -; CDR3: CAWGPPGANLLTF; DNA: TGTGCCTGGGGTCCCCCCGGGGCCAACCTCCTGACTTTC
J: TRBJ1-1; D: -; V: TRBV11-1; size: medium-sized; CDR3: CASSRRGWNTEAFF; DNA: TGTGCCAGCAGTCGGAGGGGCTGGAACACTGAAGCTTTCTTT
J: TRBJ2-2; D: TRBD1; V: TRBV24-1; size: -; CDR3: CATGSGQWNTGELFF; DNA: TGTGCCACCGGATCGGGACAGTGGAACACCGGGGAGCTGTTTTTT
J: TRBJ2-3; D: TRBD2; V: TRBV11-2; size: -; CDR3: CASSLGTSPTDTQYF; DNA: TGTGCCAGCAGCTTAGGGACTAGTCCCACAGATACGCAGTATTTT
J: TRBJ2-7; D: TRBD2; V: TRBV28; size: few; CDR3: CASSPLTSGRGEQYF; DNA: TGTGCCAGCAGCCCCCTCACTAGCGGGAGGGGCGAGCAGTACTTC
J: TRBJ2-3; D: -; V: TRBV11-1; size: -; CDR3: CASNLAMVLSNTQYF; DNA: TGTGCCAGCAACTTGGCCATGGTACTGTCGAATACGCAGTATTTT
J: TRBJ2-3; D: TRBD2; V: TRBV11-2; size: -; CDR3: CASSMGLAERDTQYF; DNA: TGTGCCAGCAGCATGGGTCTAGCGGAAAGAGATACGCAGTATTTT
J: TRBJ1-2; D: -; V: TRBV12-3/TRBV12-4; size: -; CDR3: CASSTTNRLDGYTF; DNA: TGTGCCAGCAGTACGACAAATCGTTTAGATGGCTACACCTTC
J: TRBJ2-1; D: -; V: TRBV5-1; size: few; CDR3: CASSLGGQSDEQFF; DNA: TGCGCCAGCAGCTTGGGGGGCCAGTCAGATGAGCAGTTCTTC
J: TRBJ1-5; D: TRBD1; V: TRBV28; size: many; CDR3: CASSPWDRGKRRSNQPQHF; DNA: TGTGCCAGCAGCCCTTGGGACAGGGGCAAAAGGCGTAGCAATCAGCCCCAGCATTTT
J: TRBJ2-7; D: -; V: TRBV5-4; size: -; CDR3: CASSKAGAPVRDEQYF; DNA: TGTGCCAGCAGCAAGGCGGGGGCGCCCGTCAGGGACGAGCAGTACTTC
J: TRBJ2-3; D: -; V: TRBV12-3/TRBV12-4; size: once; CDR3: CASNPRMGPDTQFF; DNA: TGTGCCAGCAATCCTCGGATGGGGCCAGATACGCAGTTTTTT
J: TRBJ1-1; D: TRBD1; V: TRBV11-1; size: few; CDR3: CASSLFRDSTVNTEAFF; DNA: TGTGCCAGCAGCTTATTCAGGGACAGCACAGTTAACACTGAAGCTTTCTTT
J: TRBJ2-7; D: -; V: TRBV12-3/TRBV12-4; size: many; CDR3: CASSLQPGSYEQYF; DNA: TGTGCCAGCAGTTTGCAACCAGGCTCCTACGAGCAGTACTTC
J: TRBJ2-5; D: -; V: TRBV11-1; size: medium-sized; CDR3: CASSWGLEETQYF; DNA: TGTGCCAGCAGCTGGGGACTTGAAGAGACCCAGTACTTC
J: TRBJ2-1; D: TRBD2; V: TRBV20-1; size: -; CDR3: CNATPREGSSYNEQFF; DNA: TGTAATGCTACCCCTCGGGAGGGGAGCTCCTACAATGAGCAGTTCTTC
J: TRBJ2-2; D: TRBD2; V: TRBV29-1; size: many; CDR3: CSVIAGVHTGELFF; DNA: TGCAGCGTCATAGCGGGAGTTCACACCGGGGAGCTGTTTTTT
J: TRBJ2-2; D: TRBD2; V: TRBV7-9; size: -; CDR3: CANSLGLAVNTGELFF; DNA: TGTGCCAACAGCCTGGGACTAGCGGTGAACACCGGGGAGCTGTTTTTT
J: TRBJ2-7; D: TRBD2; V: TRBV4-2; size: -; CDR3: CAGSYPSAGASYEQYF; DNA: TGTGCCGGCAGCTACCCCTCAGCGGGAGCAAGCTACGAGCAGTACTTC
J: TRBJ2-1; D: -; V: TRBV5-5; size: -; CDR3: CASSLLDILNNELFF; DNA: TGTGCCAGCAGCTTACTGGACATCCTAAACAATGAGCTGTTCTTC
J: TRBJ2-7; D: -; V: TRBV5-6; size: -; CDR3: CASSPGFSGSHEQYF; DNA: TGTGCCAGCAGCCCGGGGTTTAGCGGCTCCCACGAGCAGTACTTC
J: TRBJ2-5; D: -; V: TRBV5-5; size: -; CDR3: CASSRGSGLQETQYF; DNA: TGTGCCAGCAGCCGGGGGAGCGGATTGCAAGAGACCCAGTACTTC
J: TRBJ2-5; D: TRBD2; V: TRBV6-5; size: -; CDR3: CACSYGGGTQFQETQYF; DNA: TGTGCCTGCAGTTACGGGGGGGGGACCCAATTTCAAGAGACCCAGTACTTC
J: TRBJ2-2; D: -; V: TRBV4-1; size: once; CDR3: CVSSQWQGPAAGELFF; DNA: TGCGTCAGCAGTCAATGGCAAGGACCCGCCGCCGGGGAGCTGTTTTTT
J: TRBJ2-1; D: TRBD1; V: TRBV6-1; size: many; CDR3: CASSEQGAIGNEQFF; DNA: TGTGCCAGCAGTGAACAGGGGGCGATAGGGAATGAGCAGTTCTTC
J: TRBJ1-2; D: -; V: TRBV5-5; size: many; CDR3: CASSLDRPNYGYTF; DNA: TGTGCCAGCAGCTTGGACAGACCTAACTATGGCTACACCTTC
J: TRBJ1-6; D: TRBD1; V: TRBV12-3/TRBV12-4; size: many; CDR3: CASRADRGPNSPLHF; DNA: TGTGCCAGCAGGGCCGACAGGGGTCCTAATTCACCCCTCCACTTT
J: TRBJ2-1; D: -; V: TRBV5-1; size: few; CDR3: CASSLRLEGDNEQFF; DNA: TGCGCCAGCAGCTTGCGTTTGGAAGGGGACAATGAGCAGTTCTTC
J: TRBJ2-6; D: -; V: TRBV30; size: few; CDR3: CALAPGLGGANILTF; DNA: TGTGCCCTCGCCCCGGGACTGGGTGGGGCCAACATCCTGACTTTC
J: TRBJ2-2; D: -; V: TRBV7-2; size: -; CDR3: CASSLFRDGELFF; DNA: TGTGCCAGTAGCTTATTCCGAGACGGGGAGCTGTTTTTT
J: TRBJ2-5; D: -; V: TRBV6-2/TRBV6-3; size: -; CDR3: CASCGADSETQYF; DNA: TGTGCCAGCTGTGGTGCGGATTCGGAGACCCAGTACTTC
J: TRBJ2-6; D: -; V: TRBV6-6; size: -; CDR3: CATQRTGLLSGANVLTF; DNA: TGTGCCACTCAGAGGACCGGTTTACTCTCTGGGGCCAACGTCCTGACTTTC
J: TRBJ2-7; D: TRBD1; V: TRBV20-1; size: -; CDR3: CSAMGQGTREQYF; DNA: TGCAGTGCCATGGGACAGGGGACAAGGGAGCAGTACTTC
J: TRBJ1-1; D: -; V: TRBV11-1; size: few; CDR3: CASSLSVGETEVFF; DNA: TGTGCCAGCAGCCTATCGGTGGGCGAGACTGAAGTTTTCTTT
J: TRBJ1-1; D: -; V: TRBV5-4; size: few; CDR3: CASSLVNTEAIF; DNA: TGTGCCAGCAGCTTGGTAAACACTGAAGCTATCTTT
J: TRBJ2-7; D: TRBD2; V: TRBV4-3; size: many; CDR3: CASSQDLGSGSFEQYF; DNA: TGCGCCAGCAGCCAAGATCTTGGTAGCGGGAGTTTCGAGCAGTACTTC
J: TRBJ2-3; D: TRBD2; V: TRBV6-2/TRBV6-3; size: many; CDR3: CASSYTPGEGISTDTQYF; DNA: TGTGCCAGCAGTTACACCCCCGGGGAGGGAATAAGCACAGATACGCAGTATTTT
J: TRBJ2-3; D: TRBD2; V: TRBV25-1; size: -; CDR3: CASSTAGEGTDTQYF; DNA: TGTGCCAGCAGTACAGCGGGGGAGGGCACAGATACGCAGTATTTT
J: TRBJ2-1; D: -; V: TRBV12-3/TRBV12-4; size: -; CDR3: CASCYWTDNKEQFF; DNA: TGTGCCAGCTGCTACTGGACTGACAACAAAGAGCAGTTCTTC
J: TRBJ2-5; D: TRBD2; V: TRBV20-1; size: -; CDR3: CNGLGTSGDLYQETQYF; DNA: TGCAATGGTCTCGGGACTAGCGGGGACCTATACCAAGAGACCCAGTACTTC
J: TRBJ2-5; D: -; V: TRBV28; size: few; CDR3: CTSSWTEGRETQYF; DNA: TGTACCAGCAGTTGGACCGAGGGGAGGGAGACCCAGTACTTC
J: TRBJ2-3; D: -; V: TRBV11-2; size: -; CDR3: CTSSGGTYNTDTQYF; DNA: TGTACCAGCAGCGGCGGGACTTATAACACAGATACGCAGTATTTT
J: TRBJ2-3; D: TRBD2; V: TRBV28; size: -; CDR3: CASGLPGLAGVGADTQYF; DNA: TGTGCCAGCGGCTTACCGGGACTAGCGGGAGTAGGGGCAGATACGCAGTATTTT
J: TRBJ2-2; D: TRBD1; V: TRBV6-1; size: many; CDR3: CASSELGTVGTGELFF; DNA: TGTGCCAGCAGTGAATTAGGGACAGTGGGCACCGGGGAGCTGTTTTTT
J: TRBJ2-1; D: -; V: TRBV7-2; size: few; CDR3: CASSLFSAGPNNEQFF; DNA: TGTGCCAGCAGCCTTTTCTCTGCGGGTCCGAACAATGAGCAGTTCTTC
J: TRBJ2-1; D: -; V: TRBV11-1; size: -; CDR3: CAGSADRGRVNEQYF; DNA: TGTGCCGGCAGCGCAGACCGGGGGCGGGTCAATGAGCAATACTTC
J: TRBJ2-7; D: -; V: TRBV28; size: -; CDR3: CASSLGAGYYKQYF; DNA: TGTGCCAGCAGTTTGGGGGCAGGATACTACAAGCAGTACTTC
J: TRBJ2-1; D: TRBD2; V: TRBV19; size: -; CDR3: CASSISGGRVGAEQSF; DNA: TGTGCCAGTAGTATATCGGGCGGGAGGGTTGGAGCTGAGCAGTCCTTC
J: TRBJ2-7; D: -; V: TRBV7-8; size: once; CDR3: CASSSVPGGNEQYF; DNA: TGTGCAAGCAGTAGCGTCCCGGGCGGGAATGAGCAGTACTTC
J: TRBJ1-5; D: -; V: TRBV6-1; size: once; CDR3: CASSSEIGELAGHF; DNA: TGTGCCAGCAGCAGTGAGATTGGAGAGCTTGCAGGGCACTTT